The 10 T cell receptor beta chains presented below share a single source sample, sequenced in a study of graft-versus-host responses after intestinal transplantation. Co-plating was performed using approximately 200,000 CFSE-labeled responder cells and approximately 200,000 irradiated, violet-dye-labeled stimulator cells. Using immunoSEQ multiplex PCR, the repertoire was profiled, and TCRdb retains in-frame clones only, with some absent. The table shows several thousand clones, with around 29% occurring only once. The specimen comprised alloreactive CD8+ T cells from a mixed lymphocyte reaction culture, sampled before intestinal transplant. Regarding subset: CFSE-low proliferating T cells sorted from approximately 6-day pre-transplant mixed lymphocyte reaction (GvH or HvG direction). The origin of the receptors is a human patient who received an intestinal transplant.

The sample holds a few counts of this clone. V usage is TRBV6-5 and J usage is TRBJ2-5; perhaps TRBD1 as D (5 bases). This CDR3 region has 15 residues. V was pared by 6 bases and J by 1 base, with 15 bases between. CDR1 is MNHEY and CDR2 is SVGAGI in the germline V gene. The CDR3 sequence: CASSQDSPSQETQYF. The DNA for the CDR3 is TGTGCCAGCAGCCAAGACAGTCCCTCCCAAGAGACCCAGTACTTC.

The chain uses TRBV4-2 and TRBJ2-3; maybe TRBD1 (5 bases). V was trimmed by 0 bases and J by 2 bases, leaving 12 bases between them. The CDR3 consists of 16 residues. The germline gives CDR1 LGHNA, CDR2 YNFKEQ. CDR3 DNA: TGTGCCAGCAGCCAAGATACAGGTTGGGACACAGATACGCAGTATTTT. Amino acid sequence: CASSQDTGWDTDTQYF.

The chain recombines TRBV4-2 with TRBJ2-7, with 9 bases fitting TRBD1. The V gene end was trimmed by 0 bases and the J gene end by 3 bases; junction bases not matched to a gene: 3. Per the germline V gene, CDR1 is LGHNA and CDR2 is YNFKEQ. There are 15 residues in the CDR3. As DNA, the CDR3 is TGTGCCAGCAGCCAAGAGTACAGGGGGCACTACGAGCAGTACTTC. Translation: CASSQEYRGHYEQYF.

This clone was detected only a few times. The chain employs TRBV5-1 and TRBJ2-7, with 8 bases lining up with TRBD1. The CDR3 covers 14 residues. Germline loops: CDR1 SGHRS, CDR2 YFSETQ. With V trimmed by 4 bases and J by 0 bases, 3 bases remained unmatched. CDR3 coding DNA: TGCGCCAGCAGCGCAGGGGGCCTCTCCTACGAGCAGTACTTC. Its translation: CASSAGGLSYEQYF.

The V call is TRBV27, the J call TRBJ2-7; 8 nucleotides align to TRBD2. The CDR3 covers 14 residues. V dropped 4 bases and J dropped 4; count of bases not matched to a gene: 6. Germline values: CDR1 MNHEY, CDR2 SMNVEV (reference sequence). The CDR3 sequence: CASSWAGGPYEQYF. The CDR3 coding sequence is TGTGCCAGCAGTTGGGCGGGAGGACCTTACGAGCAGTACTTC.

The chain recombines TRBV5-1 with TRBJ1-4; a possible D gene is TRBD1 (5 bases). V dropped 4 bases and J dropped 2 bases, with 6 bases sitting between them. CDR1 is SGHRS, CDR2 YFSETQ, per germline. The CDR3 totals 13 residues. The DNA for the CDR3 is TGCGCCAGCAGCCGGGGGACTAATGAAAAACTGTTTTTT. The encoded protein is CASSRGTNEKLFF. The full variable domain, in which reference TRBV5-1 and TRBJ1-4 provide the parts outside the CDR3, is KAGVTQTPRYLIKTRGQQVTLSCSPISGHRSVSWYQQTPGQGLQFLFEYFSETQRNKGNFPGRFSGRQFSNSRSEMNVSTLELGDSALYLCASSRGTNEKLFFGSGTQLSVL.

In its sample, this clone ranks as medium-sized. The chain recombines TRBV2 with TRBJ1-3; perhaps TRBD1 as D (6 bases). CDR1 is SNHLY, CDR2 FYNNEI, per germline. Trimming removed 8 bases at V and 0 bases at J, with 20 bases between. The CDR3 is 17 residues long. The DNA for the CDR3 is TGTGCCAGCGCGGGTATTGAGGGGGTCTACTCTGGAAACACCATATATTTT. This encodes CASAGIEGVYSGNTIYF.

V gene TRBV29-1 combines with J gene TRBJ2-1, with a tentative D call TRBD2 (5 bases). Germline V gene sequence: CDR1 SQVTM, CDR2 ANQGSEA. Trimming cost V 1 base and J 1 base, with 14 bases left between them. The CDR3 runs 16 residues. CDR3 sequence: CSVEGGFGVSYNEQFF. DNA of the CDR3: TGCAGCGTTGAAGGAGGATTCGGGGTGTCCTACAATGAGCAGTTCTTC.

V usage is TRBV6-1 and J usage is TRBJ2-7, with D unclear. With 1 base removed from V and 5 bases from J, the gap between germline ends came to 6 bases. The CDR3 has 12 amino acids. Germline loops: CDR1 MNHNS, CDR2 SASEGT. This CDR3 reads CASSEGVHEQYF. The CDR3 DNA reads TGTGCCAGCAGTGAAGGAGTCCACGAGCAGTACTTC.

V is TRBV6-4 and J is TRBJ2-2; 10 bases are a match to TRBD1. Germline CDR1 reads MRHNA; CDR2 reads SNTAGT. The V gene end was trimmed by 8 bases and the J gene end by 5 bases; junction bases not matched to a gene: 5. This CDR3 region has 14 residues. The CDR3 is CASSGQGETGELFF. The CDR3, as DNA: TGTGCCAGCTCCGGACAGGGGGAGACCGGGGAGCTGTTTTTT.